This passage covers 24 T cell receptor beta chains from one sample sequenced in a study of OX40 agonist ivuxolimab in advanced cancers. Produced via immunoSEQ multiplex PCR; TCRdb's table is partial and in-frame only. In the table there are tens of thousands of clones, approximately 92% of which are singletons. The material sequenced was CD4+ or CD8+ T cells sorted from blood, taken in a trial of the OX40 agonist ivuxolimab. The receptors shown here come from an adult with an advanced solid tumor such as melanoma, head and neck, liver or kidney cancer.

The chain recombines TRBV6-6 with TRBJ2-7; 8 bases agree with TRBD2. The CDR3 length is 15 residues. CDR1 and CDR2 from the germline V gene are MNHNY and SVGAGI (reference sequence). After removal of 8 bases from V and 6 bases from J, the junction contained 15 bases not matched to a gene. The CDR3 DNA reads TGTGCCAGCCGGATTAGCGGGAACTGGGGAGGCGAGCAGTACTTC. Protein sequence: CASRISGNWGGEQYF.

The genes are TRBV5-6 and TRBJ1-5; maybe TRBD1 (6 bases). CDR3 length: 14 amino acids. CDR1 SGHDT and CDR2 YYEEEE come from the germline V gene. Deletions cut 2 bases from V and 5 bases from J, with 11 bases between. The CDR3 loop reads CASSLQQGHQPQHF. Here the CDR3 DNA reads TGTGCCAGCAGCTTACAACAGGGACATCAGCCCCAGCATTTT.

The V gene is TRBV7-9, the J gene TRBJ1-4, with no clear D. Germline V gene sequence: CDR1 SEHNR, CDR2 FQNEAQ (reference sequence). Trimming pared 5 bases from V and 3 bases from J, leaving 10 bases between. The CDR3 runs 14 residues. Here the CDR3 DNA reads TGTGCCAGCAGCGTTAAGACCTCTAATGAAAAACTGTTTTTT. This encodes CASSVKTSNEKLFF.

The J gene is TRBJ1-3, the V gene TRBV5-8; 7 bases map to TRBD1. The CDR3 extends over 15 amino acids. The J segment lost 1 base and the V segment lost 4 bases, leaving 5 bases of the junction unmatched. Germline V CDR1 and CDR2: SGHTS, YDEGEE. The CDR3 region has the DNA TGTGCCAGCAGCCGCAGACAGGGATCTGGAAACACCATATATTTT. Residues: CASSRRQGSGNTIYF.

CDR3 loop: CASSFLSPGLGETQYF. The CDR3, as DNA: TGTGCCAGCAGTTTTCTGTCGCCGGGGTTGGGGGAGACCCAGTACTTC. The rearrangement links TRBV28 to TRBJ2-5, with a possible D match to TRBD2 (5 bases). The germline gives CDR1 MDHEN, CDR2 SYDVKM. CDR3 length: 16 residues. Trimming cost V 3 bases and J 5 bases, with 19 bases left between them.

The chain couples TRBV29-1 to TRBJ2-7; 7 bases fit TRBD1. The ends lost 6 bases at V and 1 base at J; junction bases unmatched: 6. Germline V lookup: CDR1 SQVTM, CDR2 ANQGSEA. The CDR3 covers 13 residues. The CDR3 reads CSVPGDRSYEQYF. The CDR3 DNA is TGCAGCGTCCCCGGGGACAGATCCTACGAGCAGTACTTC.

The V and J genes are TRBV27 and TRBJ1-4, with D possibly being TRBD1 (5 bases). This CDR3 spans 13 amino acids. V lost 7 bases to trimming and J lost 5 bases, with 11 bases between them. Germline V lookup: CDR1 MNHEY, CDR2 SMNVEV (reference sequence). The CDR3 nucleotides read TGTGCCAGCAAAGACAGTGTAAATGAAAAACTGTTTTTT. As protein: CASKDSVNEKLFF.

The J gene is TRBJ2-3, the V gene TRBV6-1; 7 bases match TRBD2. Germline CDR1 MNHNS, CDR2 SASEGT. V shed 0 bases and J 4 bases; nucleotides not matched to a gene: 13. This CDR3 contains 18 residues. The CDR3 loop is CASSEAELGRAWADTQYF. As DNA, the CDR3 is TGTGCCAGCAGTGAAGCTGAGTTAGGGAGGGCGTGGGCAGATACGCAGTATTTT.

The genes are TRBV5-1 and TRBJ1-1; 7 nucleotides match TRBD1. The CDR3 loop spans 16 amino acids. CDR1 SGHRS and CDR2 YFSETQ come from the germline V gene. The ends lost 5 bases at V and 2 bases at J; junction bases unmatched: 12. CDR3 residues: CASSFTGTDSNTEAFF. The CDR3 region has the DNA TGCGCCAGCAGTTTTACCGGGACAGACTCTAACACTGAAGCTTTCTTT. The variable domain in full, with the rest retrieved from reference TRBV5-1 and TRBJ1-1, is KAGVTQTPRYLIKTRGQQVTLSCSPISGHRSVSWYQQTPGQGLQFLFEYFSETQRNKGNFPGRFSGRQFSNSRSEMNVSTLELGDSALYLCASSFTGTDSNTEAFFGQGTRLTVV.

The chain has TRBV7-2 and TRBJ2-7; the D gene is possibly TRBD1 (6 bases). The CDR3 totals 13 residues. Germline CDR1 is SGHTA and CDR2 is FQGNSA. The ends were cut back, 5 bases at V and 11 bases at J, with 19 bases in the middle. This CDR3 is CASSRLRGSLEYV. The CDR3 bases are TGTGCCAGCAGCCGTCTAAGGGGGAGCCTAGAGTACGTC.

The sample holds a few counts of this clone. The V gene is TRBV27, the J gene TRBJ1-5; tentatively, D is TRBD1 (5 bases). Germline V gives CDR1 MNHEY, CDR2 SMNVEV (reference sequence). Deletions cut 5 bases from V and 6 bases from J, with 11 bases between. The CDR3 is made up of 13 amino acids. DNA of the CDR3: TGTGCCAGCAGTGGGCAGGGAGGTCAGCCCCAGCATTTT. This encodes CASSGQGGQPQHF.

The rearrangement uses TRBV19 and TRBJ2-1, with D uncertain. Germline CDR1 is LNHDA and CDR2 is SQIVND (reference sequence). Trimming shortened V by 9 bases and J by 0 bases, and 15 bases separated the two germline ends. The CDR3 is 15 residues long. The CDR3 is CASKRAVGSYNEQFF. CDR3 nucleotide sequence: TGTGCCAGCAAAAGGGCGGTGGGCTCCTACAATGAGCAGTTCTTC.

Details on this clone: In the same sample, other DNA sequences code for this CDR3. The rearrangement links TRBV5-1 to TRBJ2-5; D gene uncertain. CDR3 length: 11 residues. V was clipped by 3 bases and J by 2 bases, with 2 bases between them. CDR1 is SGHRS, CDR2 YFSETQ, per germline. This CDR3 is CASSSQETQYF. The CDR3 DNA follows: TGCGCCAGCAGCTCGCAAGAGACCCAGTACTTC. The complete variable domain, with remaining parts taken from reference TRBV5-1 and TRBJ2-5, reads KAGVTQTPRYLIKTRGQQVTLSCSPISGHRSVSWYQQTPGQGLQFLFEYFSETQRNKGNFPGRFSGRQFSNSRSEMNVSTLELGDSALYLCASSSQETQYFGPGTRLLVL.

V gene TRBV5-1 combines with J gene TRBJ2-5; 10 bases are a match to TRBD1. The V segment lost 7 bases and the J segment 5 bases; nucleotides outside the gene matches: 17. The CDR3 totals 17 residues. Germline lookup yields CDR1 SGHRS and CDR2 YFSETQ. Written as DNA, the CDR3 is TGCGCCAGCCGCGAGACAGGGGGCGCGGGGTTTGGCGAGACCCAGTACTTC. Amino acids: CASRETGGAGFGETQYF.

CDR3 sequence (DNA): TGTGCCAGCAGCGATGGGGGGCGCTATGGCTACACCTTC. Its translation is CASSDGGRYGYTF. The V and J genes are TRBV6-1 and TRBJ1-2; a possible D gene is TRBD1 (6 bases). Trimming took 6 bases from V and 4 from J, leaving 12 bases between them. Germline V gene data show CDR1 as MNHNS and CDR2 as SASEGT. The CDR3 is 13 residues long.

This chain connects TRBV7-2 to TRBJ1-1; D unresolved. The V and J ends lost 3 bases and 3 bases respectively, with 8 bases between them. CDR3 length: 13 residues. CDR1 is SGHTA and CDR2 is FQGNSA in the germline V gene. CDR3 loop: CASSFEAYTEAFF. In DNA, the CDR3 is TGTGCCAGCAGCTTCGAGGCGTACACTGAAGCTTTCTTT.

The V and J genes are TRBV5-1 and TRBJ1-2; D unresolved. Germline values: CDR1 SGHRS, CDR2 YFSETQ. This CDR3 comprises 17 residues. V dropped 0 bases and J dropped 1 base, with 16 bases sitting between them. The CDR3 protein is CASSLGSGGPSNYGYTF. CDR3 coding DNA: TGCGCCAGCAGCTTGGGATCTGGTGGACCCAGTAACTATGGCTACACCTTC.

The V gene is TRBV11-2, the J gene TRBJ2-7; 12 positions agree with TRBD2. The CDR3 covers 16 residues. Looked up from germline, CDR1 is SGHAT and CDR2 is FQNNGV. Trimming cost V 4 bases and J 6 bases; bases outside gene matches: 10. The CDR3 protein is CASSSTRLAGVSEQYF. CDR3 nucleotide sequence: TGTGCCAGCAGCTCCACCCGACTAGCGGGAGTCTCCGAGCAGTACTTC.

The rearrangement uses TRBV5-1 and TRBJ1-1; D is unclear. The V gene lost 2 bases and the J gene lost 5 bases, with 19 bases spanning the gap. Germline lookup yields CDR1 SGHRS and CDR2 YFSETQ. This CDR3 contains 16 residues. The CDR3 nucleotides are TGCGCCAGCAGCTTCGGGAAGAAGGCTCGTGGGACTGAAGCTTTCTTT. Residues: CASSFGKKARGTEAFF.

Points on this clone: The sample has other DNA sequences that encode this CDR3 too. This chain uses TRBV30 with TRBJ2-2; D may match TRBD1 or TRBD2 (5 bases each). This CDR3 has 14 residues. V shed 0 bases and J shed 4 bases, with 9 bases lying between them. From germline, CDR1 is GTSNPN and CDR2 SVGIG (reference sequence). CDR3 in amino acids: CAWSVGGGTGELFF. The DNA for the CDR3 is TGTGCCTGGAGTGTTGGGGGTGGCACCGGGGAGCTGTTTTTT.

The CDR3: CAWSLGRGEAFF. The CDR3 DNA is TGTGCCTGGAGTCTGGGCAGGGGAGAAGCTTTCTTT. The chain joins TRBV30 to TRBJ1-1, with TRBD1 as a possible D gene (6 bases). V dropped 2 bases and J dropped 8 bases, with 12 bases sitting between them. Germline values: CDR1 GTSNPN, CDR2 SVGIG (reference sequence). The CDR3 length is 12 residues.

This clone has more than one count but fewer than ten. CDR3: CASSLRGADTEAFF. CDR3 sequence (DNA): TGCGCCAGCAGCCTCCGAGGGGCGGACACTGAAGCTTTCTTT. The chain uses TRBV4-3 and TRBJ1-1; weak D call: TRBD1 (5 bases). V gave up 4 bases and J gave up 3 bases, with 12 bases separating them. The CDR3 is made up of 14 amino acids. Germline values: CDR1 LGHNA, CDR2 YSLEER.

The genes are TRBV11-3 and TRBJ2-7; TRBD1 matches 10 bases. The CDR3 runs 15 residues. Germline-derived CDR1 and CDR2 are SGHNT and YENEEA. This CDR3 reads CASSVEDRGLYEQYV. The CDR3 DNA reads TGTGCCAGCAGCGTAGAAGACAGGGGGCTGTACGAGCAGTACGTC.

The chain couples TRBV5-1 to TRBJ2-3; D gene uncertain. V was pared by 5 bases and J by 3 bases, with 13 bases between. The germline V gene has CDR1 SGHRS and CDR2 YFSETQ. This CDR3 contains 14 residues. CDR3 amino acids: CASRPFLGTDTQYF. DNA for the CDR3: TGCGCCAGCAGGCCCTTTTTGGGGACAGATACGCAGTATTTT.